This passage covers 7 T cell receptor beta chains from one sample sequenced in a study of OX40 agonist ivuxolimab in advanced cancers. Libraries were made using the immunoSEQ multiplex PCR assay. Drawn from immuneACCESS, this table holds only the in-frame rearrangements with V and J called that TCRdb kept. Clones are partly lost; checked studies trace under half to an unresolved V gene and leave the rest unexplained. The sample yields about 58,000 clones; over 80% were counted once. Approximately 3.5% of the sample is taken by the ten largest. The sample was CD4+ or CD8+ T cells sorted from blood, taken in a trial of the OX40 agonist ivuxolimab. All receptors derive from an adult with an advanced solid tumor such as melanoma, head and neck, liver or kidney cancer.

The chain joins TRBV6-5 to TRBJ2-7; 7 nucleotides match TRBD2. Germline lookup yields CDR1 MNHEY and CDR2 SVGAGI. Trimming at V came to 5 bases and at J to 2 bases, leaving 9 bases not matched to a gene. This CDR3 comprises 15 residues. For the CDR3, the DNA is TGTGCCAGCAGTACTATAGCGGGTCTCACCTACGAGCAGTACTTC. The encoded protein is CASSTIAGLTYEQYF.

This clone appeared a single time. For the CDR3, the DNA is TGTGCCAGCAGCTTAATAGCGGGAGACTACAATGAGCAGTTCTTC. Its protein product is CASSLIAGDYNEQFF. V and J are TRBV7-2 and TRBJ2-1; 9 nucleotides align to TRBD2. V gave up 2 bases and J gave up 3 bases; unmatched junction bases: 2. Per germline, CDR1 SGHTA and CDR2 FQGNSA. CDR3 size: 15 residues.

V usage is TRBV6-4 and J usage is TRBJ1-5; the D gene is possibly TRBD1 (5 bases). CDR1 MRHNA and CDR2 SNTAGT come from the germline V gene. V was pared by 6 bases and J by 7 bases, with 13 bases between. The CDR3 is 13 amino acids. The CDR3 sequence: CASSTGFGQPQHF. The DNA of the CDR3 is TGTGCCAGCAGCACAGGTTTCGGGCAGCCCCAGCATTTT.

This clone was seen more than once but under ten times. V is TRBV19 and J is TRBJ2-4; D is perhaps TRBD2 (6 bases). The V gene lost 5 bases and the J gene lost 0 bases, with 17 bases spanning the gap. In germline, CDR1 is LNHDA, CDR2 SQIVND (reference sequence). The CDR3 covers 17 residues. As DNA, the CDR3 is TGTGCCAGTAGTTCTCAACATGGGGGGTCAGCCAAAAACATTCAGTACTTC. The encoded protein is CASSSQHGGSAKNIQYF.

The chain has TRBV19 and TRBJ2-5; D remains unclear. The CDR3 covers 14 residues. CDR1 is LNHDA, CDR2 SQIVND, per germline (reference sequence). Trimming pared 1 base from V and 1 base from J, leaving 7 bases between. CDR3 DNA: TGTGCCAGTAGTATAGGCCACCTCCAAGAGACCCAGTACTTC. Translating it yields CASSIGHLQETQYF.

The V gene is TRBV5-1, the J gene TRBJ2-2; tentatively, D is TRBD2 (6 bases). Trimming cost V 3 bases and J 6 bases, with 18 bases left between them. The CDR3 length is 16 residues. The germline V gene has CDR1 SGHRS and CDR2 YFSETQ. The CDR3, as DNA: TGCGCCAGCAGCTCTGGGCGGCGGGAAAGTTCCGGGGAGCTGTTTTTT. It translates to CASSSGRRESSGELFF.

V usage is TRBV18 and J usage is TRBJ1-4; the D is unclear. CDR3 size: 15 residues. Germline values: CDR1 KGHSH, CDR2 LQKENI. Deletions cut 1 base from V and 1 base from J, with 7 bases between. In DNA form, the CDR3 reads TGTGCCAGCTCACCACGTTCCGGAACTAATGAAAAACTGTTTTTT. Its translation: CASSPRSGTNEKLFF.